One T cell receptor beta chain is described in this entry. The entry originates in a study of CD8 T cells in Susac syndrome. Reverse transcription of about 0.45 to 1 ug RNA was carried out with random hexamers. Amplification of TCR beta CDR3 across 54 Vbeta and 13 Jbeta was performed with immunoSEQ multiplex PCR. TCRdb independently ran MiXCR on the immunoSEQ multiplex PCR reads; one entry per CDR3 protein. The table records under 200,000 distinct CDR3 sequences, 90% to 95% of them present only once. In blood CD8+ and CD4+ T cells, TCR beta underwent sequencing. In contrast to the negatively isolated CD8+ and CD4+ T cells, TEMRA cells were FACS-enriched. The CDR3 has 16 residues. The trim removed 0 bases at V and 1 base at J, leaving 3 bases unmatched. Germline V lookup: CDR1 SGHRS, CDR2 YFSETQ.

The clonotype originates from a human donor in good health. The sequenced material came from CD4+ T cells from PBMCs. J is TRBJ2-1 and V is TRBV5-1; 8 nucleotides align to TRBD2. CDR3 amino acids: CASSLVSGGSYNEQFF. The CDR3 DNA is TGCGCCAGCAGCTTGGTTTCGGGAGGGTCCTACAATGAGCAGTTCTTC.